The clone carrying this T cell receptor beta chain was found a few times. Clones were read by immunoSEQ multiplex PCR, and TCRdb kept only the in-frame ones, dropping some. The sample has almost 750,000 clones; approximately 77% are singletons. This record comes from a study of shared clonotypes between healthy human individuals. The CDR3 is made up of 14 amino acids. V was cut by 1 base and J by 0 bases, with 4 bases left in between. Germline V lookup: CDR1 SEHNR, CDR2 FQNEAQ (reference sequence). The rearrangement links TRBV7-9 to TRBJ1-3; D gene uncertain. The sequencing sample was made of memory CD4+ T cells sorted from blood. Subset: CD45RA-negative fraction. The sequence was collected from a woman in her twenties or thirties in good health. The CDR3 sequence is CASSLVSSGNTIYF. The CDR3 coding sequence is TGTGCCAGCAGCTTAGTAAGCTCTGGAAACACCATATATTTT.